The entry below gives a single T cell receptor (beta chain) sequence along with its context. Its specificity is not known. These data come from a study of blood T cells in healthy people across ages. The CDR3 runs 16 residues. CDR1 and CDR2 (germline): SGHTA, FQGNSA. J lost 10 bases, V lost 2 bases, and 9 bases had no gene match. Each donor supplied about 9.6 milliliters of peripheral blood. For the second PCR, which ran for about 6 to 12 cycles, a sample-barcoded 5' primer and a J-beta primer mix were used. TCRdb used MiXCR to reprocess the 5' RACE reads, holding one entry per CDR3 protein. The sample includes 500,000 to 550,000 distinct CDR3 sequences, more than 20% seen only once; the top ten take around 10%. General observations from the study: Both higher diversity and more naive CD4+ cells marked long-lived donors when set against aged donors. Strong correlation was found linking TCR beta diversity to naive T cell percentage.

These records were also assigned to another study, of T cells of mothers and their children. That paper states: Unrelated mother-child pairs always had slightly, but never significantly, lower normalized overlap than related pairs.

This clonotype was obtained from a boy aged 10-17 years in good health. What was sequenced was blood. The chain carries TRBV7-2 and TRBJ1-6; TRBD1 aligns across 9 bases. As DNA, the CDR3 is TGTGCCAGCAGCTTAAAACAGGGGGCGCGGGGATCACCCCTCCACTTT. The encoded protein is CASSLKQGARGSPLHF.